Below are 7 T cell receptor beta chains sequenced from a single sample in a study of blood T cells in healthy people across ages. A second about 7 to 12 cycle PCR used barcoded and J-beta primers. TCRdb called the 5' RACE reads again in MiXCR, with one record for every CDR3 protein. In the table there are 900,000 to 950,000 distinct CDR3 sequences, 25% to 35% of which are singletons. These data also featured in a second study, about T cells of mothers and their children.

The sample was blood. Receptor source: a middle-aged woman in good health.

The V and J genes are TRBV15 and TRBJ2-3; D unclear. Per the germline V gene, CDR1 is LNHNV and CDR2 is YYDKDF (reference sequence). V was clipped by 3 bases and J by 6 bases, with 13 bases between them. CDR3 length: 14 amino acids. The CDR3 loop reads CATSSTDIPDTQYF. Here the CDR3 DNA reads TGTGCCACCAGCAGTACTGACATCCCCGATACGCAGTATTTT.

A remark on this clonotype: This could be a read error, since a much larger clone is one nucleotide away. This chain links TRBV6-2 or TRBV6-3 with TRBJ2-1; D ambiguous. TRBJ2-7 explains the end of the DNA better; the J call may be wrong. The CDR3 contains 12 residues. From germline, CDR1 is MNHEY and CDR2 SVGEGT. CDR3 residues: CASSRLGNEQYF. The CDR3 coding sequence is TGTGCCAGCAGTAGACTGGGCAATGAGCAGTACTTC.

Comments on this clonotype: Sequence at one end of the junction differs from germline and may be a read error. The chain is built from TRBV11-1 and TRBJ2-1, with 8 bases aligning to TRBD1. Germline CDR1 and CDR2: SGHAT and FQDESV (reference sequence). There are 17 residues in the CDR3. In nucleotides, the CDR3 is TGTGCCAACAGCTTTCGGACAGGGAGCCCCTCCTACAATGAGCAGTTCTTC. Translating it yields CANSFRTGSPSYNEQFF.

In regard to this clonotype: Given a much more abundant clone one base away, this may be a read error. The rearrangement uses TRBV30 and TRBJ2-1; a weak D match, TRBD2 (5 bases). From germline, CDR1 is GTSNPN and CDR2 SVGIG (reference sequence). The germline V and J ends were trimmed by 4 bases and 5 bases, with 12 bases remaining between them. CDR3 length: 13 amino acids. CDR3 coding DNA: TGTGCCTGGACGGGAACGATGCACAATGAGCAGTTCTTC. Residues: CAWTGTMHNEQFF.

The chain carries TRBV2 and TRBJ2-1; D is undetermined. Germline-derived CDR1 and CDR2 are SNHLY and FYNNEI. The CDR3 length is 11 residues. Trimming stripped 6 bases from V and 6 bases from J, with 6 bases between. The CDR3 nucleotides are TGTGCCAGCAGAGTCTTCAATGAGCAGTTCTTC. It codes for CASRVFNEQFF.

This clonotype occurred many times. The rearrangement links TRBV28 to TRBJ1-2, with 7 positions matching TRBD1. With 7 bases clipped from V and 7 bases from J, the junction kept 12 bases outside the gene matches. This CDR3 comprises 14 residues. The germline V gene encodes CDR1 MDHEN and CDR2 SYDVKM. The CDR3 sequence is CASIKTGVWGGYTF. DNA of the CDR3: TGTGCCAGCATTAAAACAGGGGTCTGGGGTGGCTACACCTTC.

The gene calls are TRBV10-3 and TRBJ2-3; maybe TRBD2 (5 bases). Trimming took 3 bases from V and 1 from J, leaving 11 bases between them. The germline CDR1 and CDR2 sequences are ENHRY and SYGVKD. The CDR3 length is 15 residues. In DNA, the CDR3 is TGTGCCATCAGTGATCGCCACGGGGGCACAGATACGCAGTATTTT. Residues: CAISDRHGGTDTQYF.